Listed here are 27 T cell receptor beta chains from one sample, sequenced in a study of blood T cell repertoires in COVID-19. Sequencing used immunoSEQ multiplex PCR; TCRdb keeps in-frame clones, though not all of them. The repertoire holds 100,000 to 150,000 clones, with 75% to 85% as singletons. Material for sequencing was peripheral blood. These receptors were obtained from a man aged 35 to 55 with active or convalescent COVID-19.

This chain joins TRBV15 and TRBJ1-1; 8 bases agree with TRBD1. The CDR3 runs to 19 residues. The V gene end was trimmed by 5 bases and the J gene end by 3 bases; junction bases not matched to a gene: 20. Germline values: CDR1 LNHNV, CDR2 YYDKDF (reference sequence). In DNA form, the CDR3 reads TGTGCCACCAGCGGCCCAAGCCCAGGGGGCGCGCCTCGAGACACTGAAGCTTTCTTT. Protein product: CATSGPSPGGAPRDTEAFF.

This clone was counted at least ten times. The chain links TRBV24-1 to TRBJ1-5; D may be TRBD1 (5 bases). The CDR3 sequence is 12 residues long. Trimming removed 4 bases from V and 5 bases from J, with 5 bases in between. Per germline, CDR1 KGHDR and CDR2 SFDVKD. CDR3 amino acids: CATSEQDQPQHF. In nucleotides, the CDR3 is TGTGCCACCAGTGAACAGGATCAGCCCCAGCATTTT.

V and J are TRBV12-3 or TRBV12-4 and TRBJ2-2; TRBD2 might be the D (5 bases). With 10 bases removed from V and 0 bases from J, the gap between germline ends came to 6 bases. The CDR3 covers 12 residues. The DNA for the CDR3 is TGTGCCATCGGGGCGAACACCGGGGAGCTGTTTTTT. This sequence encodes CAIGANTGELFF.

In DNA form, the CDR3 reads TGTGCCAGCAGTCCCACGCCGGGACAGGGGAACACTGAAGCTTTCTTT. Its translation: CASSPTPGQGNTEAFF. This chain uses TRBV28 with TRBJ1-1; TRBD1 matches 9 bases. There are 16 residues in the CDR3. V was pared by 5 bases and J by 1 base, with 8 bases of the junction left unmatched. Germline V gene data show CDR1 as MDHEN and CDR2 as SYDVKM.

To note about this clone: Different DNA sequences within this sample yield the same CDR3. This rearrangement joins TRBV5-1 to TRBJ2-1, with D perhaps matching TRBD2 (6 bases). The CDR3 length is 14 residues. V lost 3 bases and J 4 bases, leaving 11 bases between the germline ends. Germline V gene sequence: CDR1 SGHRS, CDR2 YFSETQ. The CDR3 coding sequence is TGCGCCAGCAGCTCATCCGGAGGGTACAATGAGCAGTTCTTC. Its protein product is CASSSSGGYNEQFF. Full variable domain (rest looked up from reference TRBV5-1 and TRBJ2-1): KAGVTQTPRYLIKTRGQQVTLSCSPISGHRSVSWYQQTPGQGLQFLFEYFSETQRNKGNFPGRFSGRQFSNSRSEMNVSTLELGDSALYLCASSSSGGYNEQFFGPGTRLTVL.

The chain uses TRBV30 and TRBJ1-1, with no clear D. Germline assignment: CDR1 GTSNPN and CDR2 SVGIG (reference sequence). The germline V and J ends were trimmed by 3 bases and 7 bases, with 12 bases remaining between them. This CDR3 is built from 12 residues. The CDR3 loop is CAWSPGRIEAFF. The CDR3 nucleotides read TGTGCCTGGAGCCCAGGAAGGATTGAAGCTTTCTTT.

This chain links TRBV7-9 with TRBJ1-5; 7 bases fit TRBD1. Germline V gives CDR1 SEHNR, CDR2 FQNEAQ (reference sequence). This CDR3 comprises 13 residues. The junction had 2 bases not matched to a gene; V was cut back by 5 bases and J by 4 bases. The CDR3 sequence is CASSVTGNQPQHF. In DNA, the CDR3 is TGTGCCAGCAGCGTGACAGGGAATCAGCCCCAGCATTTT.

This chain links TRBV19 with TRBJ1-1; D perhaps matches TRBD1 (6 bases). CDR3 length equals 15 residues. Trimming took off 9 bases at V and 1 base at J, with 18 bases between the two ends. Germline lookup yields CDR1 LNHDA and CDR2 SQIVND (reference sequence). The DNA of the CDR3 is TGTGCCAGCCTACCTAGGGGGGAGGGGAACACTGAAGCTTTCTTT. Translation: CASLPRGEGNTEAFF.

The genes are TRBV28 and TRBJ1-1, with a weak D call TRBD1 (6 bases). V was clipped by 3 bases and J by 5 bases, with 16 bases between them. Per the germline V gene, CDR1 is MDHEN and CDR2 is SYDVKM. There are 15 residues in the CDR3. The CDR3 coding sequence is TGTGCCAGCAGTTTTCTTACAGGGAGGGTGACTGAAGCTTTCTTT. Encoded protein: CASSFLTGRVTEAFF.

The chain has TRBV20-1 and TRBJ2-1; the match to TRBD2 covers 14 bases. V lost 3 bases and J lost 6; bases outside the gene matches: 4. In germline, CDR1 is DFQATT, CDR2 SNEGSKA (reference sequence). The CDR3 length is 15 residues. CDR3 DNA: TGCAGTGCTAGTGATGGGACTAGCGGGAGCAATGAGCAGTTCTTC. Its translation is CSASDGTSGSNEQFF.

The V gene is TRBV6-5, the J gene TRBJ2-3, with D maybe TRBD2 (5 bases). Trimming stripped 0 bases from V and 1 base from J, with 8 bases between. The CDR3 is 15 residues long. Germline V lookup: CDR1 MNHEY, CDR2 SVGAGI. In nucleotides, the CDR3 is TGTGCCAGCAGTTACTCGAGGGCCCGCACAGATACGCAGTATTTT. It translates to CASSYSRARTDTQYF.

This clone was detected only a few times. The V call is TRBV20-1, the J call TRBJ2-4; TRBD2 might be the D (5 bases). V was pared by 3 bases and J by 7 bases, with 25 bases between. CDR3 length equals 17 residues. Per germline, CDR1 DFQATT and CDR2 SNEGSKA (reference sequence). CDR3 sequence: CSASETSPQAGWNIQYF. CDR3 nucleotide sequence: TGCAGTGCTAGTGAGACGTCCCCCCAGGCGGGTTGGAACATTCAGTACTTC.

CDR3 bases: TGTGCCAGCAGGGTTGTGGCGGGAGGGCCCCACGAGCAGTACTTC. Protein product: CASRVVAGGPHEQYF. The chain couples TRBV7-2 to TRBJ2-7; 9 nucleotides align to TRBD2. V was clipped by 6 bases and J by 5 bases; unmatched bases: 11. The CDR3 has 15 residues. In germline, CDR1 is SGHTA, CDR2 FQGNSA.

The gene calls are TRBV5-4 and TRBJ1-2; tentative D call: TRBD1 (5 bases). This CDR3 has 14 residues. CDR1 and CDR2 from the germline V gene are SGHNT and YYREEE (reference sequence). Trimming stripped 2 bases from V and 3 bases from J, with 11 bases between. CDR3 nucleotide sequence: TGTGCCAGCAGCTTATCCGTAGGGGACTATGGCTACACCTTC. Its protein is CASSLSVGDYGYTF.

The chain recombines TRBV4-1 with TRBJ1-5, with 8 bases matching TRBD1. Germline V gives CDR1 MGHRA, CDR2 YSYEKL. The CDR3 sequence is 17 residues long. The ends lost 3 bases at V and 3 bases at J; junction bases unmatched: 10. CDR3 coding DNA: TGCGCCAGCAGCCAGGACGGGAGGACAGGGATCAATCAGCCCCAGCATTTT. It translates to CASSQDGRTGINQPQHF.

The V call is TRBV29-1, the J call TRBJ1-1; 10 bases are shared with TRBD1. The junction had 9 bases not matched to a gene; V was cut back by 3 bases and J by 8 bases. Germline V gene lookup returns CDR1 SQVTM and CDR2 ANQGSEA. This CDR3 is built from 14 residues. In nucleotides, the CDR3 is TGCAGCGTTGAGGGGACAGGGGCACCTCTCGAAGCTTTCTTT. This encodes CSVEGTGAPLEAFF.

The table lists this clone with a count of one. This chain connects TRBV6-2 or TRBV6-3 to TRBJ1-5; TRBD1 matches 12 bases. The CDR3 sequence is 17 residues long. The germline gives CDR1 MNHEY, CDR2 SVGEGT. Losses at the gene ends were 2 bases for V and 5 bases for J; bases not matched to a gene: 7. The DNA of the CDR3 is TGTGCCAGCAGTTACCCGGGACAGGGGGCGCGTGATCAGCCCCAGCATTTT. Translated: CASSYPGQGARDQPQHF.

The V call is TRBV7-2, the J call TRBJ2-5, with 9 nucleotides matching TRBD2. There are 15 residues in the CDR3. J gave up 7 bases and V 5 bases, and 11 bases lay outside the gene matches. Germline CDR1 is SGHTA and CDR2 is FQGNSA. CDR3 in amino acids: CASSPGGGGAGTQYF. In nucleotides, the CDR3 is TGTGCCAGCAGCCCTGGAGGCGGGGGGGCAGGGACCCAGTACTTC.

The chain has TRBV18 and TRBJ1-1; no definite D call. CDR1 is KGHSH and CDR2 is LQKENI in the germline V gene. V was shortened by 6 bases and J by 4 bases, with 12 bases between the two germline ends. The CDR3 consists of 13 residues. In nucleotides, the CDR3 is TGTGCCAGCTCCCCAAACACGCCCACTGAAGCTTTCTTT. This codes for CASSPNTPTEAFF.

This chain connects TRBV9 to TRBJ2-1; D remains unclear. The germline CDR1 and CDR2 sequences are SGDLS and YYNGEE. The CDR3 sequence is 12 residues long. V was cut by 4 bases and J by 6 bases, with 8 bases left in between. CDR3 in DNA: TGTGCCAGCAGCCCGAACTCCAATGAGCAGTTCTTC. Translating gives CASSPNSNEQFF.

The CDR3 protein is CASSPSRAGETQYF. CDR3 coding DNA: TGTGCCAGCAGCCCGAGTCGTGCGGGGGAGACCCAGTACTTC. The chain combines TRBV7-2 with TRBJ2-5; tentatively, D is TRBD2 (6 bases). The length of the CDR3 is 14 residues. The ends were cut back, 5 bases at V and 5 bases at J, with 15 bases in the middle. Germline CDR1 SGHTA, CDR2 FQGNSA.

The V and J genes are TRBV25-1 and TRBJ1-1; D not certain. This CDR3 has 12 amino acids. V was shortened by 5 bases and J by 1 base, with 5 bases between the two germline ends. Germline V lookup: CDR1 MGHDK, CDR2 SYGVNS. The CDR3 coding sequence is TGTGCCAGCAGTCCAGGGAACACTGAAGCTTTCTTT. Its protein is CASSPGNTEAFF.

J is TRBJ2-7 and V is TRBV6-5; D might be TRBD1 (5 bases). Looked up from germline, CDR1 is MNHEY and CDR2 is SVGAGI. Trimming shortened V by 6 bases and J by 6 bases, and 18 bases separated the two germline ends. There are 14 residues in the CDR3. The CDR3 DNA reads as TGTGCCAGCAGCCCGACAGCCGGTCGGTTCGAGCAGTACTTC. This sequence encodes CASSPTAGRFEQYF.

The rearrangement links TRBV7-9 to TRBJ2-6; D is ambiguous. Trimming pared 5 bases from V and 2 bases from J, leaving 10 bases between. Germline V gene lookup returns CDR1 SEHNR and CDR2 FQNEAQ (reference sequence). The CDR3 consists of 15 residues. The CDR3 sequence: CASSRWQAGANVLTF. In DNA form, the CDR3 reads TGTGCCAGCAGCCGCTGGCAAGCTGGGGCCAACGTCCTGACTTTC.

V gene TRBV30 combines with J gene TRBJ1-6, with D possibly being TRBD1 (5 bases). Trimming cost V 0 bases and J 7 bases, with 10 bases left between them. This CDR3 has 14 residues. The germline V gene has CDR1 GTSNPN and CDR2 SVGIG (reference sequence). The CDR3 DNA follows: TGTGCCTGGAGTGTTGTTTGGGGCAATTCACCCCTCCACTTT. It codes for CAWSVVWGNSPLHF.

The V and J genes are TRBV14 and TRBJ2-2, with 11 bases identical to TRBD2. V lost 3 bases to trimming and J lost 4 bases; unmatched junction nucleotides: 10. This CDR3 is built from 18 residues. Germline CDR1 is SGHDN and CDR2 is FVKESK. The CDR3 bases are TGTGCCAGCAGCCACTTAGCGGGAGGGCTAACGGGCACCGGGGAGCTGTTTTTT. This gives the protein CASSHLAGGLTGTGELFF.

This rearrangement joins TRBV5-1 to TRBJ2-7; 10 bases fit TRBD2. CDR1 is SGHRS, CDR2 YFSETQ, per germline. CDR3 size: 14 residues. V lost 4 bases and J lost 2; bases outside the gene matches: 3. CDR3 sequence reads: CASSLAGAAYEQYF. CDR3 nucleotide sequence: TGCGCCAGCAGCCTAGCGGGGGCCGCCTACGAGCAGTACTTC.